Each of the 18 T cell receptor beta chains below was sequenced from the same sample in a study of T cell responses to AZD1222 COVID-19 vaccine. Profiling relied on immunoSEQ multiplex PCR, and the TCRdb table lists in-frame clones only, not all of them. The table has under 95,000 clones, 89% seen once. Source: peripheral blood, taken on day 0 of AZD1222 vaccination. These receptors all stem from an adult in good health.

This chain connects TRBV19 to TRBJ1-1; possible D gene TRBD1, 5 bases. Germline loops: CDR1 LNHDA, CDR2 SQIVND (reference sequence). This CDR3 region has 14 residues. The V end lost 5 bases, the J end lost 0 bases, and 10 bases lay between the germline ends. In nucleotides, the CDR3 is TGTGCCAGTAGTCTGACAGTGATGAACACTGAAGCTTTCTTT. It is translated as CASSLTVMNTEAFF.

The chain employs TRBV29-1 and TRBJ1-2, with TRBD1 identical over 7 bases. The CDR3 totals 14 residues. CDR1 and CDR2 (germline): SQVTM, ANQGSEA. V dropped 1 base and J dropped 5; count of bases not matched to a gene: 7. The CDR3 sequence: CSVEGRQGLYGYTF. The CDR3 bases are TGCAGCGTTGAAGGGCGACAGGGTCTTTATGGCTACACCTTC.

The chain recombines TRBV23-1 with TRBJ2-6, with a possible D match to TRBD2 (5 bases). TRBV23-1 is an ORF; its function is uncertain. The CDR3 covers 22 residues. Deletions cut 3 bases from V and 4 bases from J, with 31 bases between. For the CDR3, the DNA is TGCGCCAGCAGTCATCGTCCCGGACGTGTAATTCGGGGAGCATCCGGGGCCAACGTCCTGACTTTC. This codes for CASSHRPGRVIRGASGANVLTF.

This clone occurred once. The chain combines TRBV5-1 with TRBJ2-7; 9 nucleotides match TRBD2. After removal of 4 bases from V and 5 bases from J, the junction contained 13 bases not matched to a gene. Germline V gene sequence: CDR1 SGHRS, CDR2 YFSETQ. CDR3 length: 16 amino acids. Written as DNA, the CDR3 is TGCGCCAGCAGCCCACTTCTCCAGCGGGGGGCTAACGAGCAGTACTTC. It yields the protein CASSPLLQRGANEQYF. Full variable domain (missing parts from reference TRBV5-1 and TRBJ2-7): KAGVTQTPRYLIKTRGQQVTLSCSPISGHRSVSWYQQTPGQGLQFLFEYFSETQRNKGNFPGRFSGRQFSNSRSEMNVSTLELGDSALYLCASSPLLQRGANEQYFGPGTRLTVT.

V is TRBV6-1 and J is TRBJ2-6; no clear D. The CDR3 consists of 16 residues. CDR1 MNHNS and CDR2 SASEGT come from the germline V gene. Trimming removed 1 base at V and 0 bases at J, with 7 bases between. The CDR3 sequence is CASSEDEASGANVLTF. Here the CDR3 DNA reads TGTGCCAGCAGTGAAGATGAGGCCTCTGGGGCCAACGTCCTGACTTTC.

The chain employs TRBV5-1 and TRBJ2-5, with 12 positions matching TRBD1. V was clipped by 4 bases and J by 5 bases; unmatched bases: 9. Germline-derived CDR1 and CDR2 are SGHRS and YFSETQ. The CDR3 is made up of 16 amino acids. CDR3 residues: CASSPGTGGLGETQYF. The CDR3 bases are TGCGCCAGCAGCCCCGGGACAGGGGGCTTGGGCGAGACCCAGTACTTC.

The chain recombines TRBV5-8 with TRBJ2-1; 7 bases fit TRBD1. The CDR3 sequence is 13 residues long. Germline V gene data show CDR1 as SGHTS and CDR2 as YDEGEE. V gave up 10 bases and J gave up 0 bases; unmatched junction bases: 4. The CDR3 region is CAEGANSYNEQFF. CDR3 in DNA: TGTGCCGAGGGGGCCAACTCCTACAATGAGCAGTTCTTC.

This chain connects TRBV7-8 to TRBJ1-4; D possibly corresponds to TRBD1 (5 bases). The CDR3 is 17 amino acids. Germline loops: CDR1 SGHVS, CDR2 FQNEAQ. Trimming took 1 base from V and 1 from J, leaving 13 bases between them. The CDR3 DNA reads TGTGCCAGCAGCTTAGAGAGGGGTGGGCGAACTAATGAAAAACTGTTTTTT. This codes for CASSLERGGRTNEKLFF.

This clone has just one count. This rearrangement joins TRBV9 to TRBJ2-1, with TRBD2 identical over 9 bases. Germline trimming cut 3 bases from V and 7 bases from J; bases unmatched to any gene: 17. This CDR3 spans 18 amino acids. From germline, CDR1 is SGDLS and CDR2 YYNGEE. The CDR3 DNA reads TGTGCCAGCAGCGCTCCAGTCTCCCTAGCGGGGAGTCTTAATGAGCAGTTCTTC. Amino acids: CASSAPVSLAGSLNEQFF.

The gene calls are TRBV10-3 and TRBJ2-7, with 7 bases lining up with TRBD1. CDR1 is ENHRY and CDR2 is SYGVKD in the germline V gene. The CDR3 extends over 16 amino acids. Germline trimming cut 4 bases from V and 2 bases from J; bases unmatched to any gene: 11. The CDR3 DNA reads as TGTGCCATCAGTGGGGGACAGTCCAAGGCTACCTACGAGCAGTACTTC. It is translated as CAISGGQSKATYEQYF.

This clone has more than one count but fewer than ten. V gene TRBV12-5 combines with J gene TRBJ2-2; TRBD2 matches 15 bases. Trimming cost V 7 bases and J 4 bases; bases outside gene matches: 10. The CDR3 runs 18 residues. Germline V CDR1 and CDR2: LGHNT, FRNRAP. The CDR3 here is CASAPGTSGGWGTGELFF. The CDR3 DNA follows: TGTGCTAGTGCCCCGGGGACTAGCGGGGGGTGGGGCACCGGGGAGCTGTTTTTT.

This rearrangement joins TRBV7-9 to TRBJ2-7, with D unresolved. Trimming removed 3 bases from V and 1 base from J, with 7 bases in between. CDR3 length: 13 amino acids. The germline V gene encodes CDR1 SEHNR and CDR2 FQNEAQ (reference sequence). The CDR3: CASSFGPSYEQYF. CDR3 coding DNA: TGTGCCAGCAGCTTTGGACCTTCCTACGAGCAGTACTTC.

DNA of the CDR3: TGTGCCAGTAGTATGGGACTACAGGGGGGTGGTGAAGCTTTCTTT. Translating it yields CASSMGLQGGGEAFF. This sequence joins TRBV19 and TRBJ1-1; TRBD1 agrees at 8 bases. In germline, CDR1 is LNHDA, CDR2 SQIVND (reference sequence). V was pared by 3 bases and J by 7 bases, with 10 bases of the junction left unmatched. This CDR3 has 15 amino acids.

The genes are TRBV7-9 and TRBJ1-1; weak D call: TRBD1 (5 bases). V was trimmed by 2 bases and J by 5 bases, leaving 12 bases between them. Germline lookup yields CDR1 SEHNR and CDR2 FQNEAQ (reference sequence). The CDR3 consists of 14 residues. CDR3 sequence: CASSLSQGGTEAFF. CDR3 sequence (DNA): TGTGCCAGCAGCTTAAGCCAGGGAGGTACTGAAGCTTTCTTT.

The chain has TRBV6-6 and TRBJ1-5; the D gene is possibly TRBD1 (5 bases). Trimming pared 0 bases from V and 6 bases from J, leaving 15 bases between. Germline V gene lookup returns CDR1 MNHNY and CDR2 SVGAGI (reference sequence). CDR3 length: 16 residues. The CDR3 DNA reads as TGTGCCAGCAGTTACTCGACAGCGGCGAGCGGTCAGCCCCAGCATTTT. As protein: CASSYSTAASGQPQHF.

The chain employs TRBV29-1 and TRBJ1-5; 9 bases are a match to TRBD1. The V segment lost 4 bases and the J segment 4 bases; nucleotides outside the gene matches: 5. This CDR3 region has 14 residues. In germline, CDR1 is SQVTM, CDR2 ANQGSEA. The DNA of the CDR3 is TGCAGCGTTGGCGACAGGGGGAGGAATCAGCCCCAGCATTTT. This encodes CSVGDRGRNQPQHF.

V usage is TRBV30 and J usage is TRBJ1-5, with D perhaps matching TRBD1 (5 bases). The V gene's germline CDR1 is GTSNPN and CDR2 SVGIG (reference sequence). This CDR3 is built from 14 residues. Trimming left V 2 bases short and J 4 bases short, with 12 bases between. The CDR3 region has the DNA TGTGCCTGGAGTCGAGACAGCGAGAATCAGCCCCAGCATTTT. Translated, it gives CAWSRDSENQPQHF.

The chain joins TRBV10-2 to TRBJ2-7; 8 nucleotides match TRBD2. Germline assignment: CDR1 WSHSY and CDR2 SAAADI. The CDR3 loop spans 15 amino acids. Trimming removed 2 bases from V and 2 bases from J; junction bases left unmatched: 5. The CDR3 DNA reads as TGCGCCAGCAGTGAGATTAGCGGGGATCCCTACGAGCAGTACTTC. Encoded protein: CASSEISGDPYEQYF.